This T cell receptor beta chain was profiled in a study of T cell changes during pregnancy in multiple sclerosis. The CDR3 runs 12 residues. Germline-derived CDR1 and CDR2 are SGHRS and YFSETQ. V dropped 7 bases and J dropped 6 bases, with 12 bases sitting between them. Measured with immunoSEQ multiplex PCR; TCRdb has only the in-frame clones, and not every one. The sample gives under 70,000 clones, roughly 91% of which show up once; approximately 1.3% is in the top ten. The sequencing used peripheral blood, collected after pregnancy. The sequence came from a female donor in good health, enrolled as a control in a pregnancy study. This chain joins TRBV5-1 and TRBJ2-3; a weak D match, TRBD1 (6 bases). CDR3 protein: CASGTGTDTQYF. The CDR3 DNA sequence: TGCGCCAGCGGCACAGGGACGGATACGCAGTATTTT.